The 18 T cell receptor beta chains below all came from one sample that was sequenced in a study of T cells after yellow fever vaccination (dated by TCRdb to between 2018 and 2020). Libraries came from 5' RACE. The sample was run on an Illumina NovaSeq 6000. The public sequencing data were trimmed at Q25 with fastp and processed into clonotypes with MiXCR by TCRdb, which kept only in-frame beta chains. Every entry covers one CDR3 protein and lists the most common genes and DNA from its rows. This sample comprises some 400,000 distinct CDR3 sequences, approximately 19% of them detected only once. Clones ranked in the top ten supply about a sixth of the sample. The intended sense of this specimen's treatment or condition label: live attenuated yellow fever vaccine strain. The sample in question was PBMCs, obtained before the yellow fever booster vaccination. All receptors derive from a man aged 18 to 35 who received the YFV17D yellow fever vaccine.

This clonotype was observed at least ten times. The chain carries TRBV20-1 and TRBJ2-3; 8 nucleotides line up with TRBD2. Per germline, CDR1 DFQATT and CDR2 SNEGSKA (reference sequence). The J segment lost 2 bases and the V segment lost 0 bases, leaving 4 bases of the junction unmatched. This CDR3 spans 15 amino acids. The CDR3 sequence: CSARDLAGLTDTQYF. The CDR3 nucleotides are TGCAGTGCTAGAGATTTAGCGGGGCTCACAGATACGCAGTATTTT.

The CDR3 sequence: CASSFLAGSSDGYTF. For the CDR3, the DNA is TGCGCCAGCAGCTTCCTGGCTGGGAGCTCGGATGGCTACACCTTC. This chain links TRBV5-1 with TRBJ1-2; D remains ambiguous. Germline lookup yields CDR1 SGHRS and CDR2 YFSETQ. The V end lost 2 bases, the J end lost 6 bases, and 17 bases lay between the germline ends. The CDR3 length is 15 residues. Full variable domain (missing parts from reference TRBV5-1 and TRBJ1-2): KAGVTQTPRYLIKTRGQQVTLSCSPISGHRSVSWYQQTPGQGLQFLFEYFSETQRNKGNFPGRFSGRQFSNSRSEMNVSTLELGDSALYLCASSFLAGSSDGYTFGSGTRLTVV.

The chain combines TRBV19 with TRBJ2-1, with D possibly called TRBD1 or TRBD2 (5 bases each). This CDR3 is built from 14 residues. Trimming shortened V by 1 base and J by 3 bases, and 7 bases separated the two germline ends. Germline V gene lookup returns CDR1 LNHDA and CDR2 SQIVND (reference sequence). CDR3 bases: TGTGCCAGTAGTATAGGGGGGTACTACAATGAGCAGTTCTTC. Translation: CASSIGGYYNEQFF.

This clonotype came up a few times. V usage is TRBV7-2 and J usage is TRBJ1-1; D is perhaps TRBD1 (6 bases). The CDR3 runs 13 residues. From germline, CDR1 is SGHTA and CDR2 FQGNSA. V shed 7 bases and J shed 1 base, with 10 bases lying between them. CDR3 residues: CASTGQRNTEAFF. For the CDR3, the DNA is TGTGCCAGCACTGGACAGAGGAACACTGAAGCTTTCTTT.

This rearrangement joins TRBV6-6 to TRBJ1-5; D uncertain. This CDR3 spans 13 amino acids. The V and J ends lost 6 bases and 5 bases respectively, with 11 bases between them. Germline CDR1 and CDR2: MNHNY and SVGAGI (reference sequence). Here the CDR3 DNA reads TGTGCCAGCAGGAGGGAAGGACATCAGCCCCAGCATTTT. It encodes CASRREGHQPQHF.

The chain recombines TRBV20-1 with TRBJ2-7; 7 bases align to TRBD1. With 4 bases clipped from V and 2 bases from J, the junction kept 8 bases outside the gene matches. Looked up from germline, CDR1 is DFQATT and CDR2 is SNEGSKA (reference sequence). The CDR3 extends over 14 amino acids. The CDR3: CSATDRLKTYEQYF. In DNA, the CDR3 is TGCAGTGCTACGGACAGGTTGAAAACCTACGAGCAGTACTTC.

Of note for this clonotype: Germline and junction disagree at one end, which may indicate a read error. The CDR3 coding sequence is TGTGACAGCAGTTGGGCGTCTCGGGGGCTCTTCTATGGCTACACCTTC. It yields the protein CDSSWASRGLFYGYTF. This chain joins TRBV27 and TRBJ1-2; D may be TRBD1 (6 bases). The germline V gene has CDR1 MNHEY and CDR2 SMNVEV (reference sequence). This CDR3 has 16 amino acids.

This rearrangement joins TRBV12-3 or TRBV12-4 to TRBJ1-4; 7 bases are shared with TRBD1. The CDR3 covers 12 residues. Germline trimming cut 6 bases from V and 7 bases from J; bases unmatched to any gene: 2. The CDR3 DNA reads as TGTGCCAGCAGGGGGGACAGTGAAAAACTGTTTTTT. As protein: CASRGDSEKLFF.

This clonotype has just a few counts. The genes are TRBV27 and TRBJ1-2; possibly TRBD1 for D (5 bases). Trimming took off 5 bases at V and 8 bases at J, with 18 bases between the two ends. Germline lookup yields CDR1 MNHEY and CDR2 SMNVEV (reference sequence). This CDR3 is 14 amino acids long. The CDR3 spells CASSRPGTGRGYTF. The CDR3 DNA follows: TGTGCCAGCAGTCGACCAGGGACGGGACGGGGCTACACCTTC.

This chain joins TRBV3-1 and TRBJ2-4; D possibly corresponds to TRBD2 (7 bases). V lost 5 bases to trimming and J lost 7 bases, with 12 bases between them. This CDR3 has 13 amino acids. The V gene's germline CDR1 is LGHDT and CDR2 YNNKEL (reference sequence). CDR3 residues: CASSTGGPNIQYF. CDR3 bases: TGTGCCAGCAGCACGGGGGGCCCGAACATTCAGTACTTC.

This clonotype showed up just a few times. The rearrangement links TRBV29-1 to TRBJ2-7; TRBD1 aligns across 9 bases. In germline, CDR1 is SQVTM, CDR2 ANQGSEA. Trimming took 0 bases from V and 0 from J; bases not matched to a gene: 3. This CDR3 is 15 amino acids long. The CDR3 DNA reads TGCAGCGTTGAAGATGACAGGGGGTACTCCTACGAGCAGTACTTC. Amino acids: CSVEDDRGYSYEQYF.

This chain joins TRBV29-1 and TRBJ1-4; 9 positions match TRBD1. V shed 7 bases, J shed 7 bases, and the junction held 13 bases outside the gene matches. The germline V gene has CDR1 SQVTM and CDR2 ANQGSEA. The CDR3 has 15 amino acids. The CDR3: CSAQGQGKESEKLFF. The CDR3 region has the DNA TGCAGCGCCCAGGGACAGGGCAAGGAGAGTGAAAAACTGTTTTTT.

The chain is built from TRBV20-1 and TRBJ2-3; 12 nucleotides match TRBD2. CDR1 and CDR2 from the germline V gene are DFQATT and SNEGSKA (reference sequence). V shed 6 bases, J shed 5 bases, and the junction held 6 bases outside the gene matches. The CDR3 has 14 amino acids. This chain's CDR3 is CSAARLAGEDTQYF. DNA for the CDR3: TGCAGTGCCGCAAGACTAGCGGGGGAAGATACGCAGTATTTT.

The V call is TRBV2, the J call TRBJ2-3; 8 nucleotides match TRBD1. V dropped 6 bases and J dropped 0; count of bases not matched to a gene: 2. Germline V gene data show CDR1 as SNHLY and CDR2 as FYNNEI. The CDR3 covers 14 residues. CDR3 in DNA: TGTGCCAGCAGGGACAGGGCGAGCACAGATACGCAGTATTTT. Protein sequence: CASRDRASTDTQYF.

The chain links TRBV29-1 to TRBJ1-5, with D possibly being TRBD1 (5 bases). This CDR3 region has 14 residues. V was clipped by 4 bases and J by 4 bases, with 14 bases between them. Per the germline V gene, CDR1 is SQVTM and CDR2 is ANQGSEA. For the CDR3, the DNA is TGCAGCGTTGGGCTTGGGCAGGGTAATCAGCCCCAGCATTTT. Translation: CSVGLGQGNQPQHF. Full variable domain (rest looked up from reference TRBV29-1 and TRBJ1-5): SAVISQKPSRDICQRGTSLTIQCQVDSQVTMMFWYRQQPGQSLTLIATANQGSEATYESGFVIDKFPISRPNLTFSTLTVSNMSPEDSSIYLCSVGLGQGNQPQHFGDGTRLSIL.

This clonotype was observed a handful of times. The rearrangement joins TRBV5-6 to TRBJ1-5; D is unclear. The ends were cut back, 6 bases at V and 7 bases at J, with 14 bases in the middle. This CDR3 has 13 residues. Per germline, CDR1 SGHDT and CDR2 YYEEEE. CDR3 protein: CASNSPGRQPQHF. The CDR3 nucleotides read TGTGCCAGCAACTCGCCCGGTAGACAGCCCCAGCATTTT.

CDR3 sequence: CASSPRANQPQHF. The CDR3 region has the DNA TGTGCCAGCAGTCCGAGGGCCAATCAGCCCCAGCATTTT. The V and J genes are TRBV27 and TRBJ1-5; D is uncertain. The CDR3 has 13 amino acids. The V end was cut by 5 bases, the J end by 3 bases, with 8 bases between. Germline values: CDR1 MNHEY, CDR2 SMNVEV (reference sequence).

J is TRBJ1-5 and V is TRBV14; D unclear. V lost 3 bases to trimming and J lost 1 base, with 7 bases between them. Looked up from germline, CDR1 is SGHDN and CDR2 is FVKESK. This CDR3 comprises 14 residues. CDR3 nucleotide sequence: TGTGCCAGCAGCCAGGAAAACAGCAATCAGCCCCAGCATTTT. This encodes CASSQENSNQPQHF.